Sequencing of this T cell receptor (beta chain) was carried out in a study of Ad26.COV2.S vaccination and SARS-CoV-2 variants. Study overall: Participant was drawn from the COV1001 Ad26.COV2.S trial arm. In the study, Ad26.COV2.S was injected intramuscularly once, or twice 56 days apart.

The sample's treatment: 15 to 20 received Ad26.COV2.S at low or high dose, single or two shots; several received placebo; per-sample allocation not given. Collection of the samples took place on day 63 after the first injection of vaccine or placebo. The CDR3 spans 16 residues. CDR1 and CDR2 (germline): SQVTM, ANQGSEA. Trimming took 4 bases from V and 0 from J; bases not matched to a gene: 9. Some clones are missing from TCRdb's copy, which holds only in-frame ones; the method was immunoSEQ multiplex PCR. Seen here are 400,000 to 500,000 clones, about 91% observed once, and the top ten hold about 2.7%. This clone appeared a single time.

This TCR was recovered from a person between 18 and 65 years old who received the Ad26.COV2.S COVID-19 vaccine or a placebo. The sequencing here drew on peripheral blood, taken in a trial of Ad26.COV2.S vaccine versus placebo. This rearrangement joins TRBV29-1 to TRBJ2-1; 7 bases fit TRBD2. The CDR3 sequence is CSVGGGISGSYNEQFF. CDR3 sequence (DNA): TGCAGCGTTGGGGGAGGGATCAGCGGCTCCTACAATGAGCAGTTCTTC.